This entry features one TCR beta chain sequence. Its antigen is as yet unknown. The CDR3 contains 14 residues. Looked up from germline, CDR1 is SNHLY and CDR2 is FYNNEI. V lost 6 bases to trimming and J lost 5 bases, with 14 bases between them. Diagnostic decisions used clinical symptoms, serum thyroxine and TRAb, thyroid ultrasound and orbital computed tomography. The data were taken from a study of T cells in Graves' hyperthyroidism and ophthalmopathy. Study-wide results and caveats: Most clonotypes that expanded in the thyroid above 0.001 also showed up in blood. The model anticipated ophthalmopathy a median around six months pre-onset.

From RNA transcripts, TCR beta CDR3 regions were amplified. An initial round of RT-PCR targeting the TCR CDR3 relied on the HTBI primer set. In TCRdb, the multiplex PCR reads were re-called with MiXCR into one record per CDR3 protein. The repertoire holds 650,000 to 800,000 distinct CDR3 sequences, with over 40% as singletons. The chain recombines TRBV2 with TRBJ1-5; D unclear. This clonotype originated in an adult man with Graves' disease, either hyperthyroidism or ophthalmopathy (not recorded which). Source material: peripheral blood or thyroid tissue (not recorded which). The CDR3 reads CASRVQLSDQPQHF. Written as DNA, the CDR3 is TGTGCCAGCAGAGTACAGCTGAGTGATCAGCCCCAGCATTTT.